This T cell receptor (beta chain) was profiled in a study of identical twins. Study-level findings and limits: Clonotypes of the beta chain that were abundant in cord blood carried fewer insertions (memory repertoires showed none). Surplus twin overlap in beta out-of-frame sequences was less pronounced.

Only a few counts were recorded for this clonotype. What it recognizes is unknown. TCRdb passed the 5' RACE reads through MiXCR, listing each CDR3 protein once. The sample comprises about 240,000 distinct CDR3 sequences, 10% of which are singletons, and 10% rests with the top ten. Deletions cut 6 bases from V and 0 bases from J, with 16 bases between. The CDR3 covers 15 residues. Germline V gives CDR1 DFQATT, CDR2 SNEGSKA (reference sequence). The TCR was taken from a man aged 45-60 years in good health. Sequenced input: memory T cells sorted from blood. The chain is built from TRBV20-1 and TRBJ2-3; D perhaps matches TRBD2 (5 bases). CDR3 protein: CSAPSRRTSTDTQYF. The CDR3 coding sequence is TGCAGTGCACCTTCTCGGCGGACTAGCACAGATACGCAGTATTTT.